This T cell receptor (beta chain) was found in a study of blood T cell repertoires in COVID-19 (dated by TCRdb to the early 2020s). A note on the overall study: The collaborator samples originated in the United States, Italy and Spain and spanned the acute and convalescent phases of COVID-19. The material from the prospective study consisted of cDNA or gDNA derived from T cells, B-cell-depleted T cells, or PBMCs. Subjects who had been exposed to COVID-19, were actively infected with it, or had recovered from it provided the deeply sampled blood TCRbeta repertoires that made up the dataset. The repertoires were made available in a free public database intended to serve as a resource for research on the immune response to SARS-CoV-2. The samples were drawn from the first 160 participants of the ongoing ImmuneRACE study and from 950 to 1,500 subjects provided by 6 global collaborators. A de-identified subject ID, COVID-19 status, age in years and sex were almost always included in the sample metadata. Where available, HLA class I and class II types were taken from metadata supplied by the sample provider and were not determined by assay-based typing.

TCRbeta CDR3 regions were amplified from genomic DNA by means of the immunoSEQ Assay, a bias-controlled multiplex PCR. For the original study's pipeline: The number of nucleated cells in each sample was estimated from the amplification of reference gene primers within the assay. Sequence reads were collapsed and filtered to measure the absolute abundance of every unique TCRbeta CDR3 rearrangement. For each sample, productive Simpson clonality was calculated by taking the square root of Simpson's diversity index across productive rearrangements. TCRdb provides this immuneACCESS table in a form limited to in-frame rearrangements. Some clones are lacking; in checked studies, under half of them reflect an unresolved V gene, and why the rest are absent is not known. Clone size and V and J calls were adopted from that table, with D and trimming inferred from the DNA. In this sample the table shows about 300,000 clones, about 90% of which occur a single time. The ten largest clones take up approximately 5% of the sample.

A note on this clone: Its antigen is still unknown. Base qualities were left out, and no much larger clone turns up one base away.

In the prospective study, participants were about 18 to 95 years old, resided in 25 or so geographic areas of the United States, and were enrolled through a virtual design. To assign participants to cohorts, the prospective study relied on clinical history that participants themselves reported in a screening survey and a study questionnaire. ImmuneRACE Cohort 3 recovered participants were defined by two consecutive negative NP/OP PCR tests, healthcare professional clearance, or symptom resolution. Mobile phlebotomists in the prospective study collected whole blood, serum and a nasopharyngeal or oropharyngeal swab from every participant. Participants in the prospective study had the option to provide additional blood draws and questionnaires over a roughly 2-month period. Blood samples from the prospective study were shipped frozen or at room temperature prior to DNA extraction. Looking up the germline V gene (reference sequence) yields CDR1 LNHNV and CDR2 YYDKDF. From the cysteine up to the phenylalanine, the CDR3 has a length of 19 residues. Of the read, only the CDR3 DNA is kept; its 57 bases are in frame from base 1. The germline V end is reduced by 1 base and the J end by 1 base; junction bases left unmatched: 7.

The paper's findings and limits, for the study overall: How much clinical and demographic metadata was included differed by source and by participant, and the metadata was provided uncurated.

The sequence is built from TRBV15 and TRBJ2-3; 14 middle bases align to TRBD2. The sequencing input was PBMCs or T cells enriched from blood (not recorded which). This clonotype was sampled from a woman younger than 45 who had recovered from COVID-19. The CDR3 reads CATSRVGLAGAGGTDTQYF. The DNA is TGTGCCACCAGCAGAGTGGGACTAGCGGGGGCCGGAGGCACAGATACGCAGTATTTT.